One sample yielded the 8 T cell receptor beta chains listed below, sequenced in a study of cytomegalovirus exposure and HLA in healthy donors (TCRdb year 2017). The library was made by the immunoSEQ multiplex PCR assay. For the multiplex PCR, a mixture combining 60 forward primers for TCR Vbeta segments and 13 reverse primers for TCR Jbeta segments was used. In its TCRdb copy, this immuneACCESS table keeps in-frame sequences only and misses some clones. Where compared with another copy, unresolved V genes explain less than half of these, and the others have no known cause. The sample yields over 150,000 clones; around four fifths were counted once. The ten largest clones represent 1.5% to 2% of the sample. Sequenced input: PBMCs. The source of these receptors is a man in his fifties in good health and CMV-seronegative.

The rearrangement uses TRBV9 and TRBJ2-2, with TRBD1 matching over 8 bases. There are 16 residues in the CDR3. Trimming at V came to 4 bases and at J to 0 bases, leaving 5 bases not matched to a gene. Germline V gene sequence: CDR1 SGDLS, CDR2 YYNGEE. The CDR3 reads CASSLTDRANTGELFF. CDR3 in DNA: TGTGCCAGCAGCTTAACGGACAGGGCGAACACCGGGGAGCTGTTTTTT.

The chain combines TRBV10-1 with TRBJ1-6, with TRBD1 matching over 7 bases. With V trimmed by 7 bases and J by 7 bases, 7 bases remained unmatched. Germline V gene lookup returns CDR1 WNHNN and CDR2 SYGVQD (reference sequence). This CDR3 is built from 14 residues. The CDR3 region is CASIPGQTNSPLHF. The DNA for the CDR3 is TGCGCCAGCATTCCGGGACAGACGAATTCACCCCTCCACTTT.

This rearrangement joins TRBV5-1 to TRBJ1-2; possibly TRBD1 for D (6 bases). The CDR3 totals 14 residues. V was pared by 0 bases and J by 6 bases, with 12 bases between. Germline lookup yields CDR1 SGHRS and CDR2 YFSETQ. The CDR3 is CASSLGQGFDGYTF. The CDR3 region has the DNA TGCGCCAGCAGCTTGGGCCAGGGGTTCGATGGCTACACCTTC.

The chain joins TRBV2 to TRBJ1-6; 8 nucleotides align to TRBD1. There are 14 residues in the CDR3. CDR1 and CDR2 (germline): SNHLY, FYNNEI. Trimming at V came to 6 bases and at J to 7 bases, leaving 5 bases not matched to a gene. The CDR3: CASSRTGFNSPLHF. DNA of the CDR3: TGTGCCAGCAGCCGGACAGGGTTCAATTCACCCCTCCACTTT.

The chain uses TRBV2 and TRBJ1-2, with D possibly matching TRBD1 (5 bases). Trimming cost V 7 bases and J 5 bases, with 14 bases left between them. The CDR3 totals 13 residues. Germline values: CDR1 SNHLY, CDR2 FYNNEI. CDR3 DNA sequence: TGTGCCAGCACCACACAGGTCCGGTATGGCTACACCTTC. This codes for CASTTQVRYGYTF.

This clone was recorded once. CDR3: CASSQVTGQSSPLHF. Written as DNA, the CDR3 is TGCGCCAGCAGCCAAGTAACAGGGCAATCTTCACCCCTCCACTTT. V gene TRBV4-3 combines with J gene TRBJ1-6; weak D call: TRBD1 (6 bases). This CDR3 is built from 15 residues. Germline CDR1 is LGHNA and CDR2 is YSLEER. Trimming cost V 1 base and J 9 bases, with 13 bases left between them.

The chain recombines TRBV19 with TRBJ2-3; TRBD1 matches at 7 bases. CDR3 length: 16 amino acids. V dropped 6 bases and J dropped 4; count of bases not matched to a gene: 13. Per germline, CDR1 LNHDA and CDR2 SQIVND (reference sequence). In nucleotides, the CDR3 is TGTGCCAGTAGACCCACGACAGGGTGGTCAGCAGATACGCAGTATTTT. It is translated as CASRPTTGWSADTQYF.

V gene TRBV9 combines with J gene TRBJ2-5; D is possibly TRBD2 (6 bases). The CDR3 is made up of 16 amino acids. V lost 0 bases and J lost 1, with 13 bases in between. Germline lookup yields CDR1 SGDLS and CDR2 YYNGEE. CDR3 nucleotides: TGTGCCAGCAGCGTAGGGTCTCGACTAGGCCAAGAGACCCAGTACTTC. This gives the protein CASSVGSRLGQETQYF.